These 9 T cell receptor beta chains originate from one sample sequenced in a study of blood T cell repertoires in COVID-19. This table comes from immunoSEQ multiplex PCR, and its TCRdb copy is limited to in-frame clones, with some not included. The sample yields about 190,000 clones, about nine tenths seen once. Input material: peripheral blood. The source is a man aged 25-45 years with acute or convalescent COVID-19.

The rearrangement joins TRBV5-1 to TRBJ1-1, with 8 positions matching TRBD1. V trimming: 5 bases; J trimming: 0 bases; junction bases outside the gene matches: 3. Per germline, CDR1 SGHRS and CDR2 YFSETQ. CDR3 length: 14 amino acids. The CDR3 DNA reads as TGCGCCAGCAGGACAGGGGATATGAACACTGAAGCTTTCTTT. It specifies CASRTGDMNTEAFF. Drawing the rest from reference TRBV5-1 and TRBJ1-1, the complete variable domain is KAGVTQTPRYLIKTRGQQVTLSCSPISGHRSVSWYQQTPGQGLQFLFEYFSETQRNKGNFPGRFSGRQFSNSRSEMNVSTLELGDSALYLCASRTGDMNTEAFFGQGTRLTVV.

This sequence joins TRBV5-4 and TRBJ2-5, with 14 bases identical to TRBD2. Germline V lookup: CDR1 SGHNT, CDR2 YYREEE (reference sequence). CDR3 length equals 16 residues. V lost 4 bases, J lost 6 bases, and 8 bases stayed unmatched. The CDR3 DNA reads TGTGCCAGCAGCCCGGGACTAGCGGGAGCTTCTAAGACCCAGTACTTC. Protein product: CASSPGLAGASKTQYF.

The J gene is TRBJ2-3, the V gene TRBV15; D remains ambiguous. V gave up 1 base and J gave up 4 bases, with 9 bases separating them. CDR1 LNHNV and CDR2 YYDKDF come from the germline V gene (reference sequence). CDR3 length equals 14 residues. CDR3 amino acids: CATSRAPRADTQYF. The CDR3 bases are TGTGCCACCAGCAGAGCCCCACGGGCAGATACGCAGTATTTT. Together with reference TRBV15 and TRBJ2-3, the CDR3 gives the full variable domain: DAMVIQNPRYQVTQFGKPVTLSCSQTLNHNVMYWYQQKSSQAPKLLFHYYDKDFNNEADTPDNFQSRRPNTSFCFLDIRSPGLGDTAMYLCATSRAPRADTQYFGPGTRLTVL.

This chain uses TRBV30 with TRBJ1-1, with D uncertain. The CDR3 is 12 amino acids. Trimming left V 2 bases short and J 4 bases short, with 8 bases between. Germline lookup yields CDR1 GTSNPN and CDR2 SVGIG (reference sequence). In nucleotides, the CDR3 is TGTGCCTGGAGTCTAGACCCCACTGAAGCTTTCTTT. Amino acids: CAWSLDPTEAFF.

The chain is built from TRBV30 and TRBJ1-1; a weak D match, TRBD1 (6 bases). V was pared by 1 base and J by 1 base, with 10 bases between. CDR3 size: 14 residues. Looked up from germline, CDR1 is GTSNPN and CDR2 is SVGIG (reference sequence). The CDR3 region is CAWSAGTTNTEAFF. The CDR3 DNA is TGTGCCTGGAGTGCCGGGACAACGAACACTGAAGCTTTCTTT.

The J gene is TRBJ2-6, the V gene TRBV19; D might be TRBD2 (5 bases). The CDR3 runs to 14 residues. V lost 6 bases to trimming and J lost 4 bases, with 10 bases between them. CDR1 is LNHDA and CDR2 is SQIVND in the germline V gene (reference sequence). CDR3 sequence: CASRAGSGANVLTF. The CDR3 DNA reads as TGTGCCAGTAGGGCGGGTTCCGGGGCCAACGTCCTGACTTTC.

The rearrangement links TRBV9 to TRBJ2-1, with D possibly TRBD2 on 5 matching bases. Trimming left V 0 bases short and J 6 bases short, with 16 bases between. Per germline, CDR1 SGDLS and CDR2 YYNGEE. CDR3 size: 16 residues. This CDR3 is CASSVGAGTLGNEQFF. DNA for the CDR3: TGTGCCAGCAGCGTAGGGGCGGGCACCTTGGGCAATGAGCAGTTCTTC.

The chain carries TRBV19 and TRBJ1-2, with TRBD1 identical over 11 bases. The J segment lost 4 bases and the V segment lost 6 bases, leaving 10 bases of the junction unmatched. The germline gives CDR1 LNHDA, CDR2 SQIVND (reference sequence). The CDR3 contains 16 residues. CDR3: CASRGMGQGESYGYTF. CDR3 nucleotides: TGTGCCAGTAGAGGAATGGGACAGGGGGAAAGCTATGGCTACACCTTC.

In its sample, this clone was seen many times. This sequence joins TRBV29-1 and TRBJ2-7; 8 bases agree with TRBD1. J gave up 3 bases and V 7 bases, and 8 bases lay outside the gene matches. Germline values: CDR1 SQVTM, CDR2 ANQGSEA. The CDR3 spans 13 residues. The CDR3 loop reads CSARGQGGYEQYF. CDR3 DNA: TGCAGCGCACGTGGACAGGGAGGCTACGAGCAGTACTTC.